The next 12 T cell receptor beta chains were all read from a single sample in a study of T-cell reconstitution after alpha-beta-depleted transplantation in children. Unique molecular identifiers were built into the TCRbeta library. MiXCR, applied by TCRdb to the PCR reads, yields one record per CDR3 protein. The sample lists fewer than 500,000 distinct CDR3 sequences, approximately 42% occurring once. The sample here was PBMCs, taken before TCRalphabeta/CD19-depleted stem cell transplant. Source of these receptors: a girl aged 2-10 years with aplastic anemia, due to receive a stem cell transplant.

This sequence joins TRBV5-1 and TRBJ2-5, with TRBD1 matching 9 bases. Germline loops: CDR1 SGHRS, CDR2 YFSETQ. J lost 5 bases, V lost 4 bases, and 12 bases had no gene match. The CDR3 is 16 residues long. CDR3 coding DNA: TGCGCCAGCAGCGGGGGCACAGGGGGCAAGATGGAGACCCAGTACTTC. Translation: CASSGGTGGKMETQYF. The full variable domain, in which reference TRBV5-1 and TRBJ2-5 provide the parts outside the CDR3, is KAGVTQTPRYLIKTRGQQVTLSCSPISGHRSVSWYQQTPGQGLQFLFEYFSETQRNKGNFPGRFSGRQFSNSRSEMNVSTLELGDSALYLCASSGGTGGKMETQYFGPGTRLLVL.

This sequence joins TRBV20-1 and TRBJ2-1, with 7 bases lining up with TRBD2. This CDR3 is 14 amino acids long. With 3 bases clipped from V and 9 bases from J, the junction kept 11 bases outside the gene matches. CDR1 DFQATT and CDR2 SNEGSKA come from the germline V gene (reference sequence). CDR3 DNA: TGCAGTGCTAGTTTTTTTCGGGAGGCGGGTGAGCAGTTCTTC. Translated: CSASFFREAGEQFF.

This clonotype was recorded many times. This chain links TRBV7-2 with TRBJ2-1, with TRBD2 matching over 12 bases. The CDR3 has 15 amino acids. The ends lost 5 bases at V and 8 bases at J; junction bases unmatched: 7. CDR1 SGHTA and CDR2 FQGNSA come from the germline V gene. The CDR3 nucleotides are TGTGCCAGCAGCACCCCTAGCGGGAGGGGAGATGAGCAGTTCTTC. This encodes CASSTPSGRGDEQFF.

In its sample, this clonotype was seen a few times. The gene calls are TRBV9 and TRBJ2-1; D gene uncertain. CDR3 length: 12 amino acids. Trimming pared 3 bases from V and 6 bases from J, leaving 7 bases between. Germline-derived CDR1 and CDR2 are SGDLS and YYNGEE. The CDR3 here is CASSGASNEQFF. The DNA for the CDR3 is TGTGCCAGCAGCGGGGCTAGCAATGAGCAGTTCTTC.

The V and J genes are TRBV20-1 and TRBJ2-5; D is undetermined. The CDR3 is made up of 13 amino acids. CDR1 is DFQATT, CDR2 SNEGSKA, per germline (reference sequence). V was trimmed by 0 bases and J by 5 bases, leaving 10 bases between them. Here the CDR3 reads CSARDSPMETQYF. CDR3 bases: TGCAGTGCTAGAGATTCCCCTATGGAGACCCAGTACTTC.

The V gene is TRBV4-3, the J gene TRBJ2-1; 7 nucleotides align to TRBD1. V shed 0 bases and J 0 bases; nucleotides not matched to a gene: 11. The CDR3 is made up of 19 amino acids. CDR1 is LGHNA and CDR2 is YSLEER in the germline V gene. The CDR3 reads CASSQDRQGVRRSYNEQFF. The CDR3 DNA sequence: TGCGCCAGCAGCCAAGATCGGCAGGGGGTTCGGCGCTCCTACAATGAGCAGTTCTTC.

CDR3 in DNA: TGCAACCACTTCCGCTGTCAAGTCCAGTTCTTC. Residues: CNHFRCQVQFF. The rearrangement links TRBV20-1 to TRBJ2-1; D not certain. CDR3 size: 11 residues. Germline CDR1 reads DFQATT; CDR2 reads SNEGSKA (reference sequence).

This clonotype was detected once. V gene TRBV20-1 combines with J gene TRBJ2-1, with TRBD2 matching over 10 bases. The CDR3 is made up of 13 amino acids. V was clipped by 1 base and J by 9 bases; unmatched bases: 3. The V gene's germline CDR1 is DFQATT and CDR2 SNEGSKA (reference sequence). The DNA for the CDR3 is TGCAGTGCTAGAGTACCTAGCGGGGGTGAGCAGTTCTTC. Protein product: CSARVPSGGEQFF.

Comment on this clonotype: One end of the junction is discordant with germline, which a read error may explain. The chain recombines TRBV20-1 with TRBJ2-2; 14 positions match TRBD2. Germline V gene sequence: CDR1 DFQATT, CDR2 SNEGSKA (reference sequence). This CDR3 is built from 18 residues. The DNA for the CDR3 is TGCAGTGCAGCGGGGACTAGCGGGAGAAGGAGGAACCCCGGGGAGCTGTTTTTT. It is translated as CSAAGTSGRRRNPGELFF.

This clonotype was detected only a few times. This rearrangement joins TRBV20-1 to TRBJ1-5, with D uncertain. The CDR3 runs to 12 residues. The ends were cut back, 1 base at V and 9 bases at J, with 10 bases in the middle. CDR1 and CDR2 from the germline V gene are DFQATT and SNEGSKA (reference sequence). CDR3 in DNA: TGCAGTGCTAGAGTCGGGGAAGGGCCCCAGCATTTT. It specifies CSARVGEGPQHF.

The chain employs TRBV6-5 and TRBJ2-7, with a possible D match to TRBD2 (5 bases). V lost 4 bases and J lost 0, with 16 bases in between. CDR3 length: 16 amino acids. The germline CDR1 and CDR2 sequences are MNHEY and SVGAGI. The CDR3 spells CASSWGNHGGSYEQYF. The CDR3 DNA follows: TGTGCCAGCAGTTGGGGAAATCATGGAGGCTCCTACGAGCAGTACTTC.

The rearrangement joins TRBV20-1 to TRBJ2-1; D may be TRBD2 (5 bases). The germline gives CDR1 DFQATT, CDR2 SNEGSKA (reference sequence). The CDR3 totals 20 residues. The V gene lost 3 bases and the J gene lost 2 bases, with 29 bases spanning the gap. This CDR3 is CSARANRAVALWGAYNEQFF. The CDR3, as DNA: TGCAGTGCTAGGGCCAACCGGGCGGTAGCGCTCTGGGGAGCCTACAATGAGCAGTTCTTC.